This TCR beta chain was documented in a study of Graves' ophthalmopathy and Graves' hyperthyroidism. As for the study in general: At initial diagnosis, peripheral blood was obtained, and this preceded any treatment. Overall study findings and caveats: Ophthalmopathy progression cases were predicted by the model with 60% to 71% sensitivity and 72.22% specificity.

Turning to this clonotype: Its matching antigen is unknown.

The CDR3 is made up of 16 amino acids. The J segment lost 0 bases and the V segment lost 5 bases, leaving 7 bases of the junction unmatched. In germline, CDR1 is MGHRA, CDR2 YSYEKL. Amplified material comprised TCR beta CDR3 regions derived from RNA transcripts. HTBI primers were employed in first-round RT-PCR, then a second-round multiplex PCR followed. Each CDR3 protein is one row after TCRdb ran MiXCR on the multiplex PCR reads. The sample shows 300,000 to 450,000 distinct CDR3 sequences, about a sixth of them seen only once. The PBMCs were taken from 10 ml of fresh peripheral blood. This receptor was taken from an adult woman with stable Graves' hyperthyroidism. Sequenced sample: peripheral blood. The V call is TRBV4-1, the J call TRBJ1-5; TRBD1 matches 7 bases. The CDR3 DNA reads as TGCGCCAGCAGCTTCACAGGGGACAATAGCAATCAGCCCCAGCATTTT. It is translated as CASSFTGDNSNQPQHF.